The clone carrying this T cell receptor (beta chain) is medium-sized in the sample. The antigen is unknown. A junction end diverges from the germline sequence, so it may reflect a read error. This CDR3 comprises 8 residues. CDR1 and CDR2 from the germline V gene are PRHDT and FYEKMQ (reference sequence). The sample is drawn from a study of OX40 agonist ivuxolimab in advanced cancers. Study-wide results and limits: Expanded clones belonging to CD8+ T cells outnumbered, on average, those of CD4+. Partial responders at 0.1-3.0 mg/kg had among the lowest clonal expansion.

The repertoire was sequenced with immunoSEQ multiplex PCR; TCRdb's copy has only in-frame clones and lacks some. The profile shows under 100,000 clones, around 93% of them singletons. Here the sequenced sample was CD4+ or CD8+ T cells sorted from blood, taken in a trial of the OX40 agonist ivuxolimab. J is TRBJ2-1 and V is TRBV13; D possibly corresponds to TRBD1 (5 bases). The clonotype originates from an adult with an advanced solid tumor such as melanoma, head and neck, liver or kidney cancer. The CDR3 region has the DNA TGTGCCACCTTGGTAGGGGTCTTC. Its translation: CATLVGVF.